These 23 T cell receptor beta chains came from one sample sequenced in a study of T-cell memory formation after mild COVID-19. TCRdb reanalysed the 5' RACE reads using MiXCR and keeps one entry per CDR3 protein. The sample comprises about 68,000 distinct CDR3 sequences, roughly a sixth of which are singletons, and 25% to 35% rests with the top ten. The sample was PBMCs or a T cell subset sorted from them (not recorded which). These receptor sequences come from an adult woman who had mild COVID-19 (a few samples of this study predate the infection). Cell type and time point are not known.

This clonotype was picked up a small number of times. The rearrangement links TRBV4-1 to TRBJ1-5, with D possibly TRBD1 on 5 matching bases. Germline V CDR1 and CDR2: MGHRA, YSYEKL. The CDR3 runs to 14 residues. Between the trimmed V and J ends, which lost 0 bases and 4 bases, there was a span of 7 bases. The CDR3 DNA is TGCGCCAGCAGCCAAGATGGGGGGAATCAGCCCCAGCATTTT. Protein product: CASSQDGGNQPQHF.

The rearrangement uses TRBV9 and TRBJ2-1; 7 bases map to TRBD2. There are 13 residues in the CDR3. V lost 6 bases, J lost 7 bases, and 7 bases stayed unmatched. Germline CDR1 SGDLS, CDR2 YYNGEE. The CDR3 reads CASNGAGRNEQFF. CDR3 bases: TGTGCCAGCAACGGAGCGGGGAGGAATGAGCAGTTCTTC.

Concerning this clonotype itself: A junction end diverges from the germline sequence, so it may reflect a read error. V and J are TRBV12-3 or TRBV12-4 and TRBJ2-5, with D perhaps TRBD1 or TRBD2 (5 bases each). The CDR3 extends over 14 amino acids. CDR3 nucleotide sequence: TGTGCCAGCAGTTTTGATTGGGACCAAGAGACCAAGTACTTC. Protein product: CASSFDWDQETKYF.

The chain is built from TRBV6-2 or TRBV6-3 and TRBJ2-5; TRBD2 matches 12 bases. The CDR3 sequence is 19 residues long. Unmatched junction bases numbered 14, after V lost 6 bases and J lost 0 bases. The germline CDR1 and CDR2 sequences are MNHEY and SVGEGT. The CDR3 region is CASRPPRTSGTQYQETQYF. As DNA, the CDR3 is TGTGCCAGCAGACCCCCCCGGACTAGCGGGACTCAGTACCAAGAGACCCAGTACTTC.

V is TRBV29-1 and J is TRBJ2-7; 12 positions match TRBD1. CDR3 size: 14 residues. The V gene's germline CDR1 is SQVTM and CDR2 ANQGSEA. The V and J ends lost 7 bases and 9 bases, in that order; junction bases with no gene match: 13. The CDR3 coding sequence is TGCAGCGCTACACCGGGACAGGGGGCTTGGCCGCAGTACTTC. This codes for CSATPGQGAWPQYF.

This chain joins TRBV6-1 and TRBJ2-7; D gene unclear. The germline CDR1 and CDR2 sequences are MNHNS and SASEGT. V was trimmed by 3 bases and J by 1 base, leaving 7 bases between them. The CDR3 is 13 residues long. The CDR3 DNA follows: TGTGCCAGCAGTGAGGCGGAATCCTACGAGCAGTACTTC. This encodes CASSEAESYEQYF.

V and J are TRBV20-1 and TRBJ2-1; D is ambiguous. The CDR3 consists of 11 residues. CDR1 and CDR2 from the germline V gene are DFQATT and SNEGSKA (reference sequence). V lost 3 bases and J lost 10, with 10 bases in between. The CDR3 protein is CSARVEWEQFF. The CDR3 DNA reads TGCAGTGCTAGGGTAGAATGGGAGCAGTTCTTC.

This clonotype has a handful of counts. The chain employs TRBV29-1 and TRBJ1-1, with D possibly matching TRBD1 (6 bases). Trimming pared 3 bases from V and 5 bases from J, leaving 13 bases between. The CDR3 runs to 13 residues. Germline CDR1 and CDR2: SQVTM and ANQGSEA. CDR3 residues: CSVEESRGTEAFF. The CDR3 DNA reads TGCAGCGTTGAGGAGTCGAGGGGGACTGAAGCTTTCTTT.

The chain uses TRBV2 and TRBJ2-7; no reliable D call. The CDR3 loop spans 12 amino acids. Germline CDR1 reads SNHLY; CDR2 reads FYNNEI. Trimming took off 3 bases at V and 2 bases at J, with 5 bases between the two ends. The CDR3 DNA reads TGTGCCAGCAGTGAGTCCGCCTACGAGCAGTACTTC. It yields the protein CASSESAYEQYF.

J is TRBJ1-5 and V is TRBV27; D gene ambiguous. Trimming removed 3 bases at V and 2 bases at J, with 5 bases between. Germline loops: CDR1 MNHEY, CDR2 SMNVEV (reference sequence). The CDR3 consists of 13 residues. CDR3 protein: CASSFAGNQPQHF. In DNA, the CDR3 is TGTGCCAGCAGTTTTGCTGGCAATCAGCCCCAGCATTTT.

This clonotype was recorded a few times. The chain employs TRBV7-3 and TRBJ2-1; 11 bases match TRBD2. The CDR3 loop spans 14 amino acids. The ends lost 3 bases at V and 6 bases at J; junction bases unmatched: 1. Per germline, CDR1 SGHTA and CDR2 FQGTGA. The CDR3 is CASSLGLAANEQFF. CDR3 nucleotides: TGTGCCAGCAGCTTGGGACTAGCGGCCAATGAGCAGTTCTTC. Based on the CDR3 plus reference TRBV7-3 and TRBJ2-1, the full variable domain is GAGVSQTPSNKVTEKGKYVELRCDPISGHTALYWYRQSLGQGPEFLIYFQGTGAADDSGLPNDRFFAVRPEGSVSTLKIQRTERGDSAVYLCASSLGLAANEQFFGPGTRLTVL.

This clonotype was seen a few times. The gene calls are TRBV7-3 and TRBJ2-1; D unclear. This CDR3 is 15 amino acids long. The germline V gene encodes CDR1 SGHTA and CDR2 FQGTGA. Trimming pared 5 bases from V and 2 bases from J, leaving 13 bases between. The chain's CDR3 is CASSLLGQTYNEQFF. In DNA form, the CDR3 reads TGTGCCAGCAGCCTTCTCGGGCAAACCTACAATGAGCAGTTCTTC.

The chain combines TRBV27 with TRBJ2-3, with 7 bases matching TRBD2. The germline V gene encodes CDR1 MNHEY and CDR2 SMNVEV (reference sequence). V lost 3 bases to trimming and J lost 0 bases; unmatched junction nucleotides: 3. The CDR3 covers 15 residues. The CDR3, as DNA: TGTGCCAGCAGTTTCGCTAGCGGAAGCACAGATACGCAGTATTTT. Encoded protein: CASSFASGSTDTQYF.

This clonotype was counted at least ten times. CDR3 amino acids: CASSLAGELFF. The DNA of the CDR3 is TGTGCCAGCAGCTTAGCCGGGGAGCTGTTTTTT. The V gene is TRBV7-8, the J gene TRBJ2-2; D not certain. From germline, CDR1 is SGHVS and CDR2 FQNEAQ. The CDR3 is 11 amino acids. Trimming cost V 0 bases and J 7 bases, with 0 bases left between them.

The CDR3 sequence: CASSHRQGRADTQYF. CDR3 sequence (DNA): TGTGCCAGCAGTCATCGACAGGGGAGAGCAGATACGCAGTATTTT. The J gene is TRBJ2-3, the V gene TRBV6-2 or TRBV6-3, with 8 bases lining up with TRBD1. The length of the CDR3 is 15 residues. V trimming: 5 bases; J trimming: 4 bases; junction bases outside the gene matches: 8. CDR1 is MNHEY and CDR2 is SVGEGT in the germline V gene.

The chain carries TRBV3-1 and TRBJ2-4; D possibly corresponds to TRBD2 (6 bases). The CDR3 loop spans 13 amino acids. Trimming took 1 base from V and 16 from J, leaving 17 bases between them. Looked up from germline, CDR1 is LGHDT and CDR2 is YNNKEL (reference sequence). The CDR3 sequence: CASSQGFDGDFYF. The CDR3 nucleotides are TGTGCCAGCAGCCAAGGGTTCGACGGGGACTTCTACTTC. Filled out from reference TRBV3-1 and TRBJ2-4, the complete variable domain reads DTAVSQTPKYLVTQMGNDKSIKCEQNLGHDTMYWYKQDSKKFLKIMFSYNNKELIINETVPNRFSPKSPDKAHLNLHINSLELGDSAVYFCASSQGFDGDFYFGAGTRLSVL.

DNA of the CDR3: TGTGCCAGCAGTTACTGGAAAGAGGGGGGGAGCTACGAGCAGTACTTC. Amino acid sequence: CASSYWKEGGSYEQYF. The chain links TRBV6-2 or TRBV6-3 to TRBJ2-7; weak D call: TRBD2 (7 bases). Germline lookup yields CDR1 MNHEY and CDR2 SVGEGT. The V and J ends lost 1 base and 3 bases respectively, with 16 bases between them. The CDR3 has 16 residues.

In its sample, this clonotype was seen a few times. V usage is TRBV10-3 and J usage is TRBJ1-1; weak D call: TRBD1 (6 bases). The V gene's germline CDR1 is ENHRY and CDR2 SYGVKD. Deletions cut 2 bases from V and 0 bases from J, with 19 bases between. This CDR3 has 18 amino acids. The CDR3 reads CAISELAEKRDMNTEAFF. The CDR3 DNA follows: TGTGCCATCAGTGAGCTGGCTGAGAAAAGGGACATGAACACTGAAGCTTTCTTT.

This clonotype appeared a few times. The chain employs TRBV4-1 and TRBJ1-6; D gene unclear. CDR3 size: 13 residues. Germline assignment: CDR1 MGHRA and CDR2 YSYEKL. The V end lost 4 bases, the J end lost 7 bases, and 8 bases lay between the germline ends. Here the CDR3 DNA reads TGCGCCAGCAGCCCGGCCGGGAATTCACCCCTCCACTTT. Protein sequence: CASSPAGNSPLHF.

This chain uses TRBV21-1 with TRBJ1-1. TRBV21-1 is classified as a pseudogene. The CDR3 contains 12 residues. DNA for the CDR3: TGTGCCAGCAATGACACCGACACTGAAGCTTTCTTT. This codes for CASNDTDTEAFF.

This clonotype has more than one count but fewer than ten. CDR3 coding DNA: TGCGCCAGCAGCCAATCGCGTCAGGGGATCTACGAGCAGTACTTC. This sequence encodes CASSQSRQGIYEQYF. The chain recombines TRBV4-1 with TRBJ2-7; D may be TRBD1 (6 bases). Germline CDR1 and CDR2: MGHRA and YSYEKL. The ends were cut back, 2 bases at V and 3 bases at J, with 14 bases in the middle. The CDR3 totals 15 residues.

The chain is built from TRBV4-1 and TRBJ2-1; 11 bases agree with TRBD2. Germline trimming cut 5 bases from V and 4 bases from J; bases unmatched to any gene: 10. CDR1 and CDR2 (germline): MGHRA, YSYEKL. The CDR3 totals 17 residues. This chain's CDR3 is CASSETAGTSGYNEQFF. CDR3 nucleotides: TGCGCCAGCAGCGAAACCGCCGGGACTAGCGGATACAATGAGCAGTTCTTC.

The chain is built from TRBV20-1 and TRBJ2-1; 8 bases match TRBD2. The germline V gene encodes CDR1 DFQATT and CDR2 SNEGSKA (reference sequence). The CDR3 is 14 amino acids. The ends lost 4 bases at V and 3 bases at J; junction bases unmatched: 5. CDR3 sequence (DNA): TGCAGTGCTAAAAGCGGGAGTGTCTACAATGAGCAGTTCTTC. It codes for CSAKSGSVYNEQFF.